This paragraph covers one T cell receptor beta chain sequence. Its antigen is unknown. The data originate from a study of OX40 agonist ivuxolimab in advanced cancers. TCRdb's table, derived via immunoSEQ multiplex PCR, lists solely in-frame clones and lacks some. The sample shows approximately 29,000 clones, about four fifths of them seen only once. Whole-study findings and limits: Relative to CD4+ cells, CD8+ T cells on average had more expanded clones.

CDR1 is SGHRS and CDR2 is YFSETQ in the germline V gene. The CDR3 contains 17 residues. The V and J ends lost 7 bases and 0 bases respectively, with 19 bases between them. The starting material was CD4+ or CD8+ T cells sorted from blood, obtained in a trial of the OX40 agonist ivuxolimab. The TCR originated in an adult with an advanced solid tumor such as melanoma, head and neck, liver or kidney cancer. The rearrangement joins TRBV5-1 to TRBJ1-4; D ambiguous. This CDR3 reads CASAIEPWATTNEKLFF. The CDR3 DNA is TGCGCCAGCGCTATTGAGCCCTGGGCGACAACTAATGAAAAACTGTTTTTT.